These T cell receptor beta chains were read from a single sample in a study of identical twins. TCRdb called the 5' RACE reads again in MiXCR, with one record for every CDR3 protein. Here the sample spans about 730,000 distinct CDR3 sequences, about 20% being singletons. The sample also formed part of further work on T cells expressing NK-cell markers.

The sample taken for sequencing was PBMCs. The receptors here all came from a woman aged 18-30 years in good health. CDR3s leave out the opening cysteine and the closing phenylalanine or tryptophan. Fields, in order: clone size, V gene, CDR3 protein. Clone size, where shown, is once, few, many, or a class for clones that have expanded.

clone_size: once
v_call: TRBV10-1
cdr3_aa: ASRRDLSTDTQY

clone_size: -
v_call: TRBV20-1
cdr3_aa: SARGLAGVGETQY

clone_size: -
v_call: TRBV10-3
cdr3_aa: AISELGGYT

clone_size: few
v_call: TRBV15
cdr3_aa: ATSRDQLAGTREQF

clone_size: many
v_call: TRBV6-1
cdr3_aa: ASRRSVSNSYEQY

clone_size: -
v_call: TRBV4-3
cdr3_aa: ASSRGYTDTQY

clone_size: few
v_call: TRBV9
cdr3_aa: ASSGGRDKTLF

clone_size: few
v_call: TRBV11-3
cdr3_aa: ASSLDLGLVEETQY

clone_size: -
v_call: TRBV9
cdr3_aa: ASSSTGTTSYNEQF

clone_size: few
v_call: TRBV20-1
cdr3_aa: SARSYRGYTGELF

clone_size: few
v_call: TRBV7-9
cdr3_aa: ASSLGDKGEQY

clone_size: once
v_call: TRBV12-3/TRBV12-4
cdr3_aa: ASSPEIVDTQY

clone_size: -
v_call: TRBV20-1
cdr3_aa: SARDRTSGGVRQY

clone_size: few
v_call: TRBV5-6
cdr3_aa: ASSFWGGTRSGNTIY

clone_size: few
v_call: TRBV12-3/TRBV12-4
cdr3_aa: ASSMPGTVSWGGYT

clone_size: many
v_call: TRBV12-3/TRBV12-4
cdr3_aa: ASSAGGTEAF

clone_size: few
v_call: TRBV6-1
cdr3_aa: ASRTGTGRYGYT

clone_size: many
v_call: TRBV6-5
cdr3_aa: ASSYTTGTDTQY

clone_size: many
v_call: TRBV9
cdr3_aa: ASSVDQGDTEAF

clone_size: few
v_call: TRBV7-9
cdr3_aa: ASSFGTSKVHEQY

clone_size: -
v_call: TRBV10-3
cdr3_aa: AISESGQGTSNEQF

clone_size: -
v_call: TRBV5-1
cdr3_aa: ASSIRRNDNEQF

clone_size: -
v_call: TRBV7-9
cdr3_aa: ASSLRRAGANVLT

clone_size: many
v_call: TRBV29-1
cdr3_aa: SVDYTGELF

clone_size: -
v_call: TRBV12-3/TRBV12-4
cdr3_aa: ASSSRQGGDTQY

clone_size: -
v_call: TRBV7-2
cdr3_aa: ASSLTWTSGYEQY

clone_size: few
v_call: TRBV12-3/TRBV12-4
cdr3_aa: ATLGESGETQY

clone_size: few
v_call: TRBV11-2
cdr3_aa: ASSPWTEWIEETQY

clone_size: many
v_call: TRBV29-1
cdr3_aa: SVASGRSLGDEQF

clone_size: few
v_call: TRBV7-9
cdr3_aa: ASSFGGRAFYEQF

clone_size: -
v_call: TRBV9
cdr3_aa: ASSVGSQAYGYT

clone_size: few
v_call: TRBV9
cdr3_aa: ASSVGVTATYEQY

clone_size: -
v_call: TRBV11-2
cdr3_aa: ASSHAGRRQY

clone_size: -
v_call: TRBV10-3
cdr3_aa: AISENLRITGELF

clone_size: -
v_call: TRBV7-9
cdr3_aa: ASSQWVRGTDTQY

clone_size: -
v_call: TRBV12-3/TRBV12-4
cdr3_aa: ASSLVGQGNSPLH

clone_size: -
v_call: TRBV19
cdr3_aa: ASRGLAGEQF

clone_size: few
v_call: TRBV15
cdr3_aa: ATSTRTEGNEQF

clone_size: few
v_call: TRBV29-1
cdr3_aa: SVQSTNGELF

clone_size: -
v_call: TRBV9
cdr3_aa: ASTPSGGNNEQF

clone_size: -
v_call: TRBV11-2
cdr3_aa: ASSLRKGQGSETQY

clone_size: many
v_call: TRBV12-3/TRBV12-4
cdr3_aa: ASSSSTERTGELF

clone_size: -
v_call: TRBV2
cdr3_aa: ASSLRV

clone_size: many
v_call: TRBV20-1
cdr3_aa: SARAGNQPQH

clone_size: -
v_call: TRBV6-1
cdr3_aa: ASSEAWLAGGDEETQY